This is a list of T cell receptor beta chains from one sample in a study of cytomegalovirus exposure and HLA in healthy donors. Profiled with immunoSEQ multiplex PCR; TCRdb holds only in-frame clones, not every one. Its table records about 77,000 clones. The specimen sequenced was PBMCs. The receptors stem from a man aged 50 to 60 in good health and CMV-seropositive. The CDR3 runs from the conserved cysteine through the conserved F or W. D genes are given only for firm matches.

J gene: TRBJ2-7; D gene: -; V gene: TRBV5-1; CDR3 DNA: TGCGCCAGCAGCTTGGGAGGGAGCCAGTACTTC; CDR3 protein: CASSLGGSQYF
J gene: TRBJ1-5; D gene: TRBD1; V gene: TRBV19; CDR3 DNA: TGTGCCAGTACCCCGGACAGGTCGCAGCCCCAGCATTTT; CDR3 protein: CASTPDRSQPQHF
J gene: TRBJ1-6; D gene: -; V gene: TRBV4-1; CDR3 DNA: TGCGCCAGCAGCCAAGGGCACCCGGGAAATTCACCCCTCCACTTT; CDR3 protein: CASSQGHPGNSPLHF
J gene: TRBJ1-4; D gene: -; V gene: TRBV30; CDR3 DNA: TGTGCCTGGAGGGAACAAGGCGCGGGGGGGGAAAAACTGTTTTTT; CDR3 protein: CAWREQGAGGEKLFF
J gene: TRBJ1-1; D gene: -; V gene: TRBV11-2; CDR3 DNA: TGTGCCAGCAGCTTCTCGGGGGGGGCCACTGAAGCTTTCTTT; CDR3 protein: CASSFSGGATEAFF
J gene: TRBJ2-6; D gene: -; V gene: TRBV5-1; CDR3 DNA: TGCGCCAGCAGCCCAAGGGGGAGTGGGGCCAACGTCCTGACTTTC; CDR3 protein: CASSPRGSGANVLTF
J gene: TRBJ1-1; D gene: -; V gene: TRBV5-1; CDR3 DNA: TGCGCCAGCAGCTTGGGGGCAGTAACTGAAGCTTTCTTT; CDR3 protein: CASSLGAVTEAFF
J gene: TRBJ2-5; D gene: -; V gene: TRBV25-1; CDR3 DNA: TGTGCCAGCAGCCAAATAGCGGAACAGTGGAGAGGAGAGACCCAGTACTTC; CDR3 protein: CASSQIAEQWRGETQYF
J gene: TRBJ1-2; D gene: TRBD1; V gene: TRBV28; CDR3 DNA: TGTGCCAGCAGTGCAGGGGGTAACTATGGCTACACCTTC; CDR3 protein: CASSAGGNYGYTF
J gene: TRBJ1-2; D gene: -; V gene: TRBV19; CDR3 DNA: TGTGCCAGTAGTATGGGTGGAGTCTATGGCTACACCTTC; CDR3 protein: CASSMGGVYGYTF
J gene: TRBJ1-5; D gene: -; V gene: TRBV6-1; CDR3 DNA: TGTGCCAGCAGTGTCCAAGGGGGGGAGAGTCAGCCCCAGCATTTT; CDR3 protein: CASSVQGGESQPQHF
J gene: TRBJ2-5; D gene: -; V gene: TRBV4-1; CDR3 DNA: TGCGCCAGCAGCCAAGAAGGTACAGGGGAGACCCAGTACTTC; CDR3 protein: CASSQEGTGETQYF
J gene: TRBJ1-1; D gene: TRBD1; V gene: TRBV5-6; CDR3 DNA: TGTGCCAGCAGCCATGGCACCGGGACAGGGACTGAAGCTTTCTTT; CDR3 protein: CASSHGTGTGTEAFF
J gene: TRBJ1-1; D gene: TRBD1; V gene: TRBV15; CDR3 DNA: TGTGCCACCACACCGAGACAGGGGGGAATGAACACTGAAGCTTTCTTT; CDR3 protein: CATTPRQGGMNTEAFF
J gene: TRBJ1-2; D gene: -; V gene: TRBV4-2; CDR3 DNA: TGTGCCAGCAGCCAAGGGGCCGGACTGGCCCCCATCTATGGCTACACCTTC; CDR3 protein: CASSQGAGLAPIYGYTF